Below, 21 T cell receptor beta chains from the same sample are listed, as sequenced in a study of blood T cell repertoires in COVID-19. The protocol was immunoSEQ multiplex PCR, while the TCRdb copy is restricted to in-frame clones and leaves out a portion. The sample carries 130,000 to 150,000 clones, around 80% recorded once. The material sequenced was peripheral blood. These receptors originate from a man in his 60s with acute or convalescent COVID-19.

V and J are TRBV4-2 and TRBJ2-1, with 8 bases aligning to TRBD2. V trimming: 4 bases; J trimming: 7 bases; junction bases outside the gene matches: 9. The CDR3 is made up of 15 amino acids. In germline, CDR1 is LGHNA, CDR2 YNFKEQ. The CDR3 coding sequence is TGTGCCAGCAGCCCCAGAGCGGGAGCGGGGAATGAGCAGTTCTTC. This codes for CASSPRAGAGNEQFF.

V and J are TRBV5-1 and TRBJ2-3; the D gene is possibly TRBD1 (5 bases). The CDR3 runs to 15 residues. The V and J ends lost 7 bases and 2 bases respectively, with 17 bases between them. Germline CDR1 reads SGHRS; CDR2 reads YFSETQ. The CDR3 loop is CASASVAGNTDTQYF. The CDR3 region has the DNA TGCGCCAGCGCCTCAGTAGCAGGGAACACAGATACGCAGTATTTT.

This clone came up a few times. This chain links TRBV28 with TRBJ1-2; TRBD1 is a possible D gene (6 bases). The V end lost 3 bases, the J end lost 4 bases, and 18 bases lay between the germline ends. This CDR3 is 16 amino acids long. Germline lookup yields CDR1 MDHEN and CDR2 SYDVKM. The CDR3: CASSFERGALSYGYTF. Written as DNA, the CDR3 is TGTGCCAGCAGTTTTGAGCGGGGGGCTTTAAGCTATGGCTACACCTTC.

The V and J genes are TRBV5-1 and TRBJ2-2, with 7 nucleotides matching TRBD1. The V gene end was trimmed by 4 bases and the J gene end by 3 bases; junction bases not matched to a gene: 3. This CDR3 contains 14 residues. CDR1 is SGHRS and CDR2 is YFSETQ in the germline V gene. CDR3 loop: CASSPGQYTGELFF. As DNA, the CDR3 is TGCGCCAGCAGCCCGGGACAGTACACCGGGGAGCTGTTTTTT.

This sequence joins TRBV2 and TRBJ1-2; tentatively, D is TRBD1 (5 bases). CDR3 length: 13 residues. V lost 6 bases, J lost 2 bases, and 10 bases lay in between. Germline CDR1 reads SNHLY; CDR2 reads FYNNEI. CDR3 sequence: CASSADRNYGYTF. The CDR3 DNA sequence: TGTGCCAGCAGCGCCGACAGAAACTATGGCTACACCTTC. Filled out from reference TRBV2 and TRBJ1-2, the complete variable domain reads EPEVTQTPSHQVTQMGQEVILRCVPISNHLYFYWYRQILGQKVEFLVSFYNNEISEKSEIFDDQFSVERPDGSNFTLKIRSTKLEDSAMYFCASSADRNYGYTFGSGTRLTVV.

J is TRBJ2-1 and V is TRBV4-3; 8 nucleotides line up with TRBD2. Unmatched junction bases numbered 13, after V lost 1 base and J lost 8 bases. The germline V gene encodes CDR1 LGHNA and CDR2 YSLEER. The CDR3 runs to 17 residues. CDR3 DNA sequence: TGCGCCAGCAGCCAAGGACTGAGCGGGAGATATGGCGATGAGCAGTTCTTC. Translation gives CASSQGLSGRYGDEQFF.

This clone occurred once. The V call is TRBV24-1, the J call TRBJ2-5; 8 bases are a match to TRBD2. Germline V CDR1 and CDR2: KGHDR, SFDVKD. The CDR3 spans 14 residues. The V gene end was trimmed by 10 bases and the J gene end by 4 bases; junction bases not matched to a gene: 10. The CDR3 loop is CATAKTGGGETQYF. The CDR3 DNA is TGTGCCACGGCGAAGACCGGGGGGGGAGAGACCCAGTACTTC.

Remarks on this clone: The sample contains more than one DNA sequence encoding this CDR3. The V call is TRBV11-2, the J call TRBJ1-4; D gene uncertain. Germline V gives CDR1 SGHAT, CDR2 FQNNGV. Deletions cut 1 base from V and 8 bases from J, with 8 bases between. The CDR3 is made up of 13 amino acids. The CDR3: CASSLVGGEKLFF. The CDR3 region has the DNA TGTGCCAGCAGCTTAGTAGGAGGGGAAAAACTGTTTTTT.

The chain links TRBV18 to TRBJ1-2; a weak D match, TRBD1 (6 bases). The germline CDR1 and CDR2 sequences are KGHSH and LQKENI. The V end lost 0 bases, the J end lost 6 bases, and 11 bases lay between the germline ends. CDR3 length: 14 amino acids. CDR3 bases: TGTGCCAGCTCACCACCCAGACAGGTGGATGGCTACACCTTC. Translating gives CASSPPRQVDGYTF. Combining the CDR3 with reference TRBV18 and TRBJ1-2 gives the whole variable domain NAGVMQNPRHLVRRRGQEARLRCSPMKGHSHVYWYRQLPEEGLKFMVYLQKENIIDESGMPKERFSAEFPKEGPSILRIQQVVRGDSAAYFCASSPPRQVDGYTFGSGTRLTVV.

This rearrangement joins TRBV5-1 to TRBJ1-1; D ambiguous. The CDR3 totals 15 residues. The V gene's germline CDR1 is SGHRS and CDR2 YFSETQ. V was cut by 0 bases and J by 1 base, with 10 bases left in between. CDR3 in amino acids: CASSLDGRPNTEAFF. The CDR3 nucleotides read TGCGCCAGCAGCTTGGACGGCAGGCCGAACACTGAAGCTTTCTTT.

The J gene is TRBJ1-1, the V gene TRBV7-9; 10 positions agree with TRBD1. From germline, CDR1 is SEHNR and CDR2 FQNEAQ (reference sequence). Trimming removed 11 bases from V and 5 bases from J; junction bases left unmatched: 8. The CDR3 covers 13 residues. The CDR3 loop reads CAGDRGRGTEAFF. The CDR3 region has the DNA TGTGCCGGTGACAGGGGGCGTGGGACTGAAGCTTTCTTT.

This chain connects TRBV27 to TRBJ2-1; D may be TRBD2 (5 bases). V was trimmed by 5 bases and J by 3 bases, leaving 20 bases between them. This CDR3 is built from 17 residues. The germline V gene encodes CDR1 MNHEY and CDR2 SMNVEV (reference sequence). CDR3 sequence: CASSLPRALRYYNEQFF. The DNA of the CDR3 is TGTGCCAGCAGTCTTCCGCGGGCCTTGCGGTACTACAATGAGCAGTTCTTC.

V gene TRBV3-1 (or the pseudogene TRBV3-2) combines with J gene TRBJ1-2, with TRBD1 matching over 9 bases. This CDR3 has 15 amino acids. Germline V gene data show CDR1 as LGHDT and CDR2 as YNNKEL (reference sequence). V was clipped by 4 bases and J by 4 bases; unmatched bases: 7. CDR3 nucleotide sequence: TGTGCCAGCAGCCTCCGGGACAGGGTGTTCTATGGCTACACCTTC. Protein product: CASSLRDRVFYGYTF.

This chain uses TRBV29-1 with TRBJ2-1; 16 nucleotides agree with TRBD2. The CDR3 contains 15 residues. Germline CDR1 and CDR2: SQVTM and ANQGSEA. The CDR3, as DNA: TGCTCCGGGACTAGCGGGAGGGGGACCTACAATGAGCAGTTCTTC. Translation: CSGTSGRGTYNEQFF.

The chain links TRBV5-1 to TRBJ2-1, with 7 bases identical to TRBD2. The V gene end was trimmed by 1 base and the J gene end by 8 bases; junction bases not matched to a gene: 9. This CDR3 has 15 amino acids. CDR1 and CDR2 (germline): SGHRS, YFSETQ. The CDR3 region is CASSLPSQLAHEQFF. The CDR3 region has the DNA TGCGCCAGCAGCTTGCCGTCACAACTAGCGCATGAGCAGTTCTTC.

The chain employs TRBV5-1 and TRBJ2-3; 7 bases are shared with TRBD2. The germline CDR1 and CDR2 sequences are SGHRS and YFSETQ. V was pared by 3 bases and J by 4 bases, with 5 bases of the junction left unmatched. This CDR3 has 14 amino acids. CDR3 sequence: CASSSGGGADTQYF. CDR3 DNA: TGCGCCAGCAGCTCCGGGGGAGGGGCAGATACGCAGTATTTT.

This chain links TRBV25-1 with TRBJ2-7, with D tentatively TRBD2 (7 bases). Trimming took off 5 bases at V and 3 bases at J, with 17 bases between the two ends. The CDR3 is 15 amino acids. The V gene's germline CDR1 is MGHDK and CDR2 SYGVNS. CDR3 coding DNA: TGTGCCAGCAGTCCAAAGGCGGGGGCTGGCTACGAGCAGTACTTC. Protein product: CASSPKAGAGYEQYF.

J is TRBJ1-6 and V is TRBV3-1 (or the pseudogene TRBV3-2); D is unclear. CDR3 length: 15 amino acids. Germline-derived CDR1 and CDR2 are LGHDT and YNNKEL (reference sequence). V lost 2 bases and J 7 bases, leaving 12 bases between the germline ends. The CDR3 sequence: CASSQTGVGNSPLHF. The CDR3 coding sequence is TGTGCCAGCAGCCAAACCGGGGTTGGGAATTCACCCCTCCACTTT.

The CDR3 DNA sequence: TGTGCCAGCAGCAAGGCTTATGGAGGGATCACTGAAGCTTTCTTT. It specifies CASSKAYGGITEAFF. The chain couples TRBV5-5 to TRBJ1-1; D call uncertain. V lost 4 bases, J lost 4 bases, and 17 bases lay in between. The CDR3 runs 15 residues. The germline gives CDR1 SGHKS, CDR2 YYEKEE (reference sequence).

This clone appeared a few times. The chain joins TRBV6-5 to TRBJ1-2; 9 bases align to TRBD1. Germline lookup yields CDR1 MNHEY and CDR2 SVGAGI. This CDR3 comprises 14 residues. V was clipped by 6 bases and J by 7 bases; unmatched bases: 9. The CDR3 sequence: CASSTGTGYLGYTF. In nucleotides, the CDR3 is TGTGCCAGCAGCACCGGGACAGGGTATCTTGGCTACACCTTC.

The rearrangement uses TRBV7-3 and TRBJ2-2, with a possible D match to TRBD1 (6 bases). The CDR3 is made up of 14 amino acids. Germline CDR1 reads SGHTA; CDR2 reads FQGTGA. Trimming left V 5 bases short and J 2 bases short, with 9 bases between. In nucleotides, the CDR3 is TGTGCCAGCAGCGAACAGGGAAACACCGGGGAGCTGTTTTTT. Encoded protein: CASSEQGNTGELFF. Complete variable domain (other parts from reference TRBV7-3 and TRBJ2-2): GAGVSQTPSNKVTEKGKYVELRCDPISGHTALYWYRQSLGQGPEFLIYFQGTGAADDSGLPNDRFFAVRPEGSVSTLKIQRTERGDSAVYLCASSEQGNTGELFFGEGSRLTVL.